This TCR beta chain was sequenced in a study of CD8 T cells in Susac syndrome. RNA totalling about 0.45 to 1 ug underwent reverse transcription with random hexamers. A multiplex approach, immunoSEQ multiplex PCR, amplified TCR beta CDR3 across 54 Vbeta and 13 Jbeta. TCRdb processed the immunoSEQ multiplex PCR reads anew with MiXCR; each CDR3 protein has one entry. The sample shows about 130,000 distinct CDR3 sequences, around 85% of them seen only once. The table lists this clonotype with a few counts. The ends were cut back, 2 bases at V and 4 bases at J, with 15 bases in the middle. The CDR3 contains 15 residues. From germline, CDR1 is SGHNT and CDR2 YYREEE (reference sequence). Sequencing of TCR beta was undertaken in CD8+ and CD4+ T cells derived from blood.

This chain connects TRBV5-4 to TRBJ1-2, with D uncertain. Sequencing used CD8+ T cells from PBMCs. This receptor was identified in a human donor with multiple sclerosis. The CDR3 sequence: CASSFRTDRRYGYTF. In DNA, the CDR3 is TGTGCCAGCAGCTTCCGGACGGACCGTCGCTATGGCTACACCTTC.